Shown below are 7 T cell receptor beta chains from a single sample sequenced in a study of a mutant IDH1 vaccine in newly diagnosed glioma. Time point specified: week 11, during vaccination. The vaccine gave 300 ug of a 20-mer mutant IDH1 peptide subcutaneously per dose. The table came from immunoSEQ multiplex PCR; TCRdb's copy has only in-frame clones and leaves some out. The sample includes about 25,000 clones, around 77% seen only once; the top ten take roughly 9%. Antigen specificity for these receptors is unknown. The material was PBMCs, obtained from a glioma patient whose treatment included an IDH1 peptide vaccine. The receptors originated from a woman younger than 30 with glioma.

This rearrangement joins TRBV25-1 to TRBJ1-4; no clear D gene. Germline V lookup: CDR1 MGHDK, CDR2 SYGVNS. Trimming took 2 bases from V and 0 from J, leaving 7 bases between them. CDR3 length: 15 amino acids. The CDR3 bases are TGTGCCAGCAGTGAACTAGGTGCAACTAATGAAAAACTGTTTTTT. The encoded protein is CASSELGATNEKLFF. The full variable domain, rest sourced from reference TRBV25-1 and TRBJ1-4, is EADIYQTPRYLVIGTGKKITLECSQTMGHDKMYWYQQDPGMELHLIHYSYGVNSTEKGDLSSESTVSRIRTEHFPLTLESARPSHTSQYLCASSELGATNEKLFFGSGTQLSVL.

The V gene is TRBV6-4, the J gene TRBJ1-2; a weak D match, TRBD1 (6 bases). Trimming took 3 bases from V and 4 from J, leaving 6 bases between them. The CDR3 has 12 amino acids. Germline V CDR1 and CDR2: MRHNA, SNTAGT. CDR3 bases: TGTGCCAGCAGTGAGACAGGCTATGGCTACACCTTC. This encodes CASSETGYGYTF.

The chain links TRBV5-6 to TRBJ2-6; 7 nucleotides agree with TRBD1. Unmatched junction bases numbered 10, after V lost 7 bases and J lost 9 bases. CDR1 is SGHDT and CDR2 is YYEEEE in the germline V gene. The CDR3 is 14 amino acids. CDR3 sequence: CASRTGTVGNVLTF. DNA for the CDR3: TGTGCCAGCCGCACCGGGACAGTGGGCAACGTCCTGACTTTC.

The chain is built from TRBV7-9 and TRBJ1-1; D gene unclear. V lost 3 bases and J 1 base, leaving 21 bases between the germline ends. The CDR3 loop spans 18 amino acids. Per germline, CDR1 SEHNR and CDR2 FQNEAQ (reference sequence). CDR3 loop: CASSFPRSQFRGNTEAFF. CDR3 DNA sequence: TGTGCCAGCAGCTTCCCCAGAAGCCAGTTCCGTGGGAACACTGAAGCTTTCTTT.

The rearrangement joins TRBV11-2 to TRBJ1-1; TRBD1 matches 9 bases. The CDR3 runs to 17 residues. Trimming removed 5 bases from V and 7 bases from J; junction bases left unmatched: 17. Germline CDR1 reads SGHAT; CDR2 reads FQNNGV. The CDR3 loop is CASSRINRDRVGGEAFF. The CDR3 DNA sequence: TGTGCCAGCAGCCGGATAAACCGGGACAGGGTGGGAGGTGAAGCTTTCTTT. The variable domain in full, completed from reference TRBV11-2 and TRBJ1-1, reads EAGVAQSPRYKIIEKRQSVAFWCNPISGHATLYWYQQILGQGPKLLIQFQNNGVVDDSQLPKDRFSAERLKGVDSTLKIQPAKLEDSAVYLCASSRINRDRVGGEAFFGQGTRLTVV.

The rearrangement joins TRBV14 to TRBJ1-2; 9 nucleotides line up with TRBD1. CDR1 and CDR2 from the germline V gene are SGHDN and FVKESK. With 4 bases clipped from V and 0 bases from J, the junction kept 9 bases outside the gene matches. CDR3 length: 17 amino acids. As DNA, the CDR3 is TGTGCCAGCAGCCCACAGGGGGCCGGCTTAGCTAACTATGGCTACACCTTC. This sequence encodes CASSPQGAGLANYGYTF.

The J gene is TRBJ2-7, the V gene TRBV18, with D perhaps being TRBD1 or TRBD2 (5 bases each). The CDR3 contains 16 residues. Germline V gives CDR1 KGHSH, CDR2 LQKENI. The V gene lost 8 bases and the J gene lost 2 bases, with 22 bases spanning the gap. CDR3 region: CASTEFSGTEAYEQYF. CDR3 bases: TGTGCCAGCACAGAATTTTCCGGGACGGAAGCCTACGAGCAGTACTTC.